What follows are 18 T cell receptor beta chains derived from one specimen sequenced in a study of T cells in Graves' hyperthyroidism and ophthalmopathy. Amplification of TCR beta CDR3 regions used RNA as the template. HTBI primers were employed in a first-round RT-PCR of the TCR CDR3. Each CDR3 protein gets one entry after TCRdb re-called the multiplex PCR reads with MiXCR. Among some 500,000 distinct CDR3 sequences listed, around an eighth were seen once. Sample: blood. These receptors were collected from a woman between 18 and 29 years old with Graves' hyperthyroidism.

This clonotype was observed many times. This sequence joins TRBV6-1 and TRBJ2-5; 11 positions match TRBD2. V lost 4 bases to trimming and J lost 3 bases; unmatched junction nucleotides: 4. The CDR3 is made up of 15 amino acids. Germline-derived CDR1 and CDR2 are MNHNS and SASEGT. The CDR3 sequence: CASSVVLAGEETQYF. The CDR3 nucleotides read TGTGCCAGCAGTGTAGTACTAGCGGGAGAAGAGACCCAGTACTTC.

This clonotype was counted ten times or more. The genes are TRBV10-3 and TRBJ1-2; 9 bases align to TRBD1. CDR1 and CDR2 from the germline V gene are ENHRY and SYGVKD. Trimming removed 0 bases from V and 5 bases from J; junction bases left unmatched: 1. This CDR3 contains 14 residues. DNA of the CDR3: TGTGCCATCAGTGAGTCGGGACAGGGATATGGCTACACCTTC. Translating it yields CAISESGQGYGYTF.

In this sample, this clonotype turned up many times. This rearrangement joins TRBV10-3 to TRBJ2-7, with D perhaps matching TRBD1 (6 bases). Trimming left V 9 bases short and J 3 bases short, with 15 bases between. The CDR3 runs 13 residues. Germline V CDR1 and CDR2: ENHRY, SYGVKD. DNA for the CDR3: TGTGCCATTGGACAGTCAAACAACTACGAGCAGTACTTC. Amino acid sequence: CAIGQSNNYEQYF.

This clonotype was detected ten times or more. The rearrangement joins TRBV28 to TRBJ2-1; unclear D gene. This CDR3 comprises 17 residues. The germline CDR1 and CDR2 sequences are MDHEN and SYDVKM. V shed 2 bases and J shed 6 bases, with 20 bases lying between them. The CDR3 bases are TGTGCCAGCAGTTTAAGGCTGGGATTTGGTACGGGCAATGAGCAGTTCTTC. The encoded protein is CASSLRLGFGTGNEQFF.

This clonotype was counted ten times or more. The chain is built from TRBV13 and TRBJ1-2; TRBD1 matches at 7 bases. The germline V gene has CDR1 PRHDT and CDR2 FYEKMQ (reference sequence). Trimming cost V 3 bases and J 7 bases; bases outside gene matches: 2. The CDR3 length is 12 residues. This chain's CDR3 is CASSFTGAGYTF. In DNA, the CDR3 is TGTGCCAGCAGCTTCACAGGGGCTGGCTACACCTTC.

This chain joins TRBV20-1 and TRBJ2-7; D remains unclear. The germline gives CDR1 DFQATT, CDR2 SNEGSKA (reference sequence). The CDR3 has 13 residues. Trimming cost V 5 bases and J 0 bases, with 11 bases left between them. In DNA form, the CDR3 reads TGCAGTGCTCCATCGGACCTCTCCTACGAGCAGTACTTC. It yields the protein CSAPSDLSYEQYF.

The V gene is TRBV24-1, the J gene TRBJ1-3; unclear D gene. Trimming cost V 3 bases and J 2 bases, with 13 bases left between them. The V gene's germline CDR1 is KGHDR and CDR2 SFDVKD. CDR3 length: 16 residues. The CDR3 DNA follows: TGTGCCACCAGTGATCCTTCGACCAAAGCTGGAAACACCATATATTTT. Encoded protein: CATSDPSTKAGNTIYF.

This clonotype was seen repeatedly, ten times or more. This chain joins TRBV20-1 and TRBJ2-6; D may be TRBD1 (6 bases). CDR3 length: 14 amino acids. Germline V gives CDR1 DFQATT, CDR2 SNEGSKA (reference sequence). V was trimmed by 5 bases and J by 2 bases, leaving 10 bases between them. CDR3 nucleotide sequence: TGCAGTGCTGGACAGTTCCCTGGGGCCAACGTCCTGACTTTC. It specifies CSAGQFPGANVLTF.

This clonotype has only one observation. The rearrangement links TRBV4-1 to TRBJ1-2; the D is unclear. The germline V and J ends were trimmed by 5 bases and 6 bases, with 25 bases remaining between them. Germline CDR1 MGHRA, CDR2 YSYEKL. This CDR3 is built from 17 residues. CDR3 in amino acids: CASSNPFGPRAKNGYTF. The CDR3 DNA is TGCGCCAGCAGCAACCCTTTCGGCCCCCGCGCAAAGAATGGCTACACCTTC.

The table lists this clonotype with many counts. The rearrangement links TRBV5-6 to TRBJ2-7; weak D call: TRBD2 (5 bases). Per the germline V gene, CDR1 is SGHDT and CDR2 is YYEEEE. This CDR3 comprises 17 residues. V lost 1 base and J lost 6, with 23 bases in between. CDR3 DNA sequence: TGTGCCAGCAGCTTGTCCCGGACCGGGATCATTCGCGGCGAGCAGTACTTC. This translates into CASSLSRTGIIRGEQYF.

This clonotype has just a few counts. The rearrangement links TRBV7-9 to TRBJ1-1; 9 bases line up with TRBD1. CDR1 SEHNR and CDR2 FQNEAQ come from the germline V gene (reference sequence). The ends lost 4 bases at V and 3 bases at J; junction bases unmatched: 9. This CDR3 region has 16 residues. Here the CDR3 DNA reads TGTGCCAGCAGCTACGACAGGGGGGGAGGGCACACTGAAGCTTTCTTT. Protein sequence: CASSYDRGGGHTEAFF. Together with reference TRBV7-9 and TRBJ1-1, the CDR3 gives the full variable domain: DTGVSQNPRHKITKRGQNVTFRCDPISEHNRLYWYRQTLGQGPEFLTYFQNEAQLEKSRLLSDRFSAERPKGSFSTLEIQRTEQGDSAMYLCASSYDRGGGHTEAFFGQGTRLTVV.

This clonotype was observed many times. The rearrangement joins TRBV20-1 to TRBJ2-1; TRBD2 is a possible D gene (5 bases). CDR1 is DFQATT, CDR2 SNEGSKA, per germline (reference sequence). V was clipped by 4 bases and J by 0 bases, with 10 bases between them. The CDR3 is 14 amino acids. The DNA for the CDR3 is TGCAGTGCTACAGCGGAGAGCTCCTACAATGAGCAGTTCTTC. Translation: CSATAESSYNEQFF.

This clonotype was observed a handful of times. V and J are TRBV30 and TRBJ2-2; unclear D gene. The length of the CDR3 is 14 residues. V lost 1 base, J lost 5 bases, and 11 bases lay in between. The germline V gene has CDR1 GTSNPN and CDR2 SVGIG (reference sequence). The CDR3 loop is CAWSDGPETGELFF. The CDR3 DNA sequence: TGTGCCTGGAGTGACGGTCCCGAGACCGGGGAGCTGTTTTTT.

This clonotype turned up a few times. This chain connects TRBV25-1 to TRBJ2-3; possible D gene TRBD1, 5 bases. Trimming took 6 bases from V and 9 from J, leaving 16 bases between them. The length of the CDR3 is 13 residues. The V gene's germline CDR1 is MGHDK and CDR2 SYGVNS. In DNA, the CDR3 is TGTGCCAGCAGATCCGTCGACAGAGTCACGCAGTATTTT. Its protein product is CASRSVDRVTQYF. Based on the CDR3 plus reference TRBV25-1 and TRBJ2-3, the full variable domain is EADIYQTPRYLVIGTGKKITLECSQTMGHDKMYWYQQDPGMELHLIHYSYGVNSTEKGDLSSESTVSRIRTEHFPLTLESARPSHTSQYLCASRSVDRVTQYFGPGTRLTVL.

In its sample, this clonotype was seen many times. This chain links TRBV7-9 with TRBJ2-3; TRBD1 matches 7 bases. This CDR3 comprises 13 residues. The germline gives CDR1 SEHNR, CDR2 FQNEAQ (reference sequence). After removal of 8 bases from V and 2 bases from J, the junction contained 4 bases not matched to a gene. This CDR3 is CASLGQTTDTQYF. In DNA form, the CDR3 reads TGTGCCAGCCTGGGACAGACCACAGATACGCAGTATTTT.

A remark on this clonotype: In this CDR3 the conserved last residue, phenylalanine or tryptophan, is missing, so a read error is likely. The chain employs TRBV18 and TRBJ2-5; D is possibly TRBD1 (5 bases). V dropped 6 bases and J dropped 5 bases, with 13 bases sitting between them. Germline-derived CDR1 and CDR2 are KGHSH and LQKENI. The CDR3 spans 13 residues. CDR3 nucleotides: TGTGCCAGCTCGCTCACAGGTGGGGAGACCCAGTACCTC. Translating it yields CASSLTGGETQYL.

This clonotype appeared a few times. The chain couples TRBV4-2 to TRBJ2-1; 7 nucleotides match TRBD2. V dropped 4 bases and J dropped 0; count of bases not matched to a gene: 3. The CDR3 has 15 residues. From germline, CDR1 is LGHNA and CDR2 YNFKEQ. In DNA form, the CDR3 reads TGTGCCAGCAGCCCTAGCGGCAACTCCTACAATGAGCAGTTCTTC. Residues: CASSPSGNSYNEQFF.

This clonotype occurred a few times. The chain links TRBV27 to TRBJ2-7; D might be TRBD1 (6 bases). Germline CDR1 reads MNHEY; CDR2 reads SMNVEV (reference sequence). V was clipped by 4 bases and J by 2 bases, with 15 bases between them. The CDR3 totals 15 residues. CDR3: CASSSQQGRPYEQYV. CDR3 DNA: TGTGCCAGCAGTTCCCAACAGGGCCGTCCCTACGAGCAGTACGTC.